The 9 T cell receptor beta chains presented below share a single source sample, sequenced in a study of T-cell memory formation after mild COVID-19. Via MiXCR, TCRdb re-called the 5' RACE reads, giving one row per CDR3 protein. Altogether about 260,000 distinct CDR3 sequences are present, over 15% being singletons, with the ten largest covering under 25%. Sequencing was done on a sample of PBMCs or a T cell subset sorted from them (not recorded which). The receptor source for this set is a man younger than 35 who had mild COVID-19 (a few samples of this study predate the infection). Cell type and time point are not known.

This clonotype has a handful of counts. The DNA of the CDR3 is TGTGCCAGCAGCCGATTTAGGACAGGGAACTATGGCTACACCTTC. Encoded protein: CASSRFRTGNYGYTF. The chain links TRBV6-6 to TRBJ1-2; TRBD1 matches at 8 bases. The CDR3 contains 15 residues. The trim removed 6 bases at V and 2 bases at J, leaving 8 bases unmatched. Germline loops: CDR1 MNHNY, CDR2 SVGAGI (reference sequence).

The chain recombines TRBV12-3 or TRBV12-4 with TRBJ2-7; 9 bases match TRBD1. V shed 5 bases, J shed 10 bases, and the junction held 6 bases outside the gene matches. CDR3 size: 12 residues. The CDR3 bases are TGTGCCAGCAGTAGTACAGGGGGCGCTCAGTACTTC. Translation: CASSSTGGAQYF.

The rearrangement uses TRBV5-1 and TRBJ2-7; 7 nucleotides agree with TRBD1. This CDR3 is 15 amino acids long. Trimming took 0 bases from V and 8 from J; bases not matched to a gene: 11. Germline V gives CDR1 SGHRS, CDR2 YFSETQ. CDR3 sequence: CASSLADLDRDKQYV. The CDR3 DNA sequence: TGCGCCAGCAGCTTGGCCGACCTCGACAGGGATAAGCAGTACGTC.

In its sample, this clonotype was seen a few times. The genes are TRBV6-6 and TRBJ1-2; D is perhaps TRBD1 (5 bases). This CDR3 spans 14 amino acids. Trimming took 0 bases from V and 2 from J, leaving 7 bases between them. Germline CDR1 reads MNHNY; CDR2 reads SVGAGI (reference sequence). CDR3 residues: CASSYSRQNYGYTF. The CDR3 nucleotides are TGTGCCAGCAGTTACTCCCGACAGAACTATGGCTACACCTTC.

The sample holds a few counts of this clonotype. The chain links TRBV3-1 to TRBJ1-2; D gene unclear. Trimming pared 0 bases from V and 7 bases from J, leaving 15 bases between. Germline lookup yields CDR1 LGHDT and CDR2 YNNKEL (reference sequence). The CDR3 runs 15 residues. This CDR3 is CASSQEVRGARGYTF. The CDR3 nucleotides read TGTGCCAGCAGCCAAGAGGTACGGGGTGCGCGTGGCTACACCTTC.

This clonotype was counted between two and nine times. Here the CDR3 DNA reads TGTGCCAGCAAGAAGACAGTCACAATCTCGAACACTGAAGCTTTCTTT. Amino acid sequence: CASKKTVTISNTEAFF. The chain uses TRBV6-2 or TRBV6-3 and TRBJ1-1, with TRBD1 as a possible D gene (5 bases). Germline CDR1 is MNHEY and CDR2 is SVGEGT. Trimming removed 7 bases from V and 1 base from J, with 19 bases in between. This CDR3 has 16 amino acids.

The chain uses TRBV4-1 and TRBJ2-1; 7 bases map to TRBD2. CDR1 is MGHRA and CDR2 is YSYEKL in the germline V gene. After removal of 0 bases from V and 1 base from J, the junction contained 6 bases not matched to a gene. CDR3 size: 17 residues. The chain's CDR3 is CASSQDFGAGSYNEQFF. The DNA of the CDR3 is TGCGCCAGCAGCCAAGATTTTGGAGCGGGGTCCTACAATGAGCAGTTCTTC.

This clonotype appeared a few times. The chain links TRBV7-2 to TRBJ1-4; D uncertain. The germline V and J ends were trimmed by 3 bases and 4 bases, with 0 bases remaining between them. Germline CDR1 reads SGHTA; CDR2 reads FQGNSA. The CDR3 is 11 amino acids. The CDR3 sequence is CASSFNEKLFF. DNA of the CDR3: TGTGCCAGCAGCTTTAATGAAAAACTGTTTTTT. Full variable domain (remainder filled in from reference TRBV7-2 and TRBJ1-4): GAGVSQSPSNKVTEKGKDVELRCDPISGHTALYWYRQSLGQGLEFLIYFQGNSAPDKSGLPSDRFSAERTGGSVSTLTIQRTQQEDSAVYLCASSFNEKLFFGSGTQLSVL.

There are a few counts of this clonotype. The chain links TRBV5-1 to TRBJ1-6; tentative D call: TRBD1 (5 bases). Trimming shortened V by 0 bases and J by 8 bases, and 9 bases separated the two germline ends. CDR1 and CDR2 (germline): SGHRS, YFSETQ. This CDR3 region has 14 residues. The CDR3 reads CASSLGTPDSPLHF. The DNA for the CDR3 is TGCGCCAGCAGCTTGGGGACACCGGATTCACCCCTCCACTTT.